This T cell receptor beta chain comes out of a study of molecular identifiers for immune sequencing clone quantification. General study findings and limits: In CMV-specific effectors, clones above 20 copies held over 99% of molecules; naive, under 1%.

This clonotype was observed a handful of times. The target antigen is unknown. V dropped 6 bases and J dropped 12; count of bases not matched to a gene: 11. The CDR3 runs to 14 residues. Previously described methods and listed TCR primers were employed for the bulk TCR libraries. TCRdb itself ran the PCR reads through MiXCR, one entry per CDR3 protein. The table records approximately 500,000 distinct CDR3 sequences, roughly 23% of them present only once. Input for naive CD8 libraries was roughly 19,000 to 1,100,000 sorted cells; the RNA fraction used was 10%, 30% or 50%. Sorting isolated naive CD8 T cells as CD8+CD4-CCR7+CD45RA+ events.

The sample consisted of naive CD8+ T cells from blood, with Jurkat cell RNA spiked in. Subset defined: FACS-sorted CD8+CD4-CCR7+CD45RA+ naive T cells. The clonotype comes from a human donor in good health. Some libraries in this study had Jurkat cell RNA spiked in. This chain joins TRBV12-3 or TRBV12-4 and TRBJ1-4, with 9 bases fitting TRBD1. CDR3 loop: CASSLNRGQGELFF. The CDR3 nucleotides read TGTGCCAGCAGCCTAAACAGGGGGCAAGGGGAACTGTTTTTT.